This T cell receptor (beta chain) was captured in a study of cytomegalovirus exposure and HLA in healthy donors. Germline V gene lookup returns CDR1 KGHSH and CDR2 LQKENI. The junction had 10 bases not matched to a gene; V was cut back by 4 bases and J by 4 bases. The CDR3 is 16 amino acids. Primers: 60 Vbeta forward and 13 Jbeta reverse. Using immunoSEQ multiplex PCR, the repertoire was profiled, and TCRdb retains in-frame clones only, with some absent. The table has around 300,000 clones, roughly two thirds seen once; the top ten hold around 2%. Among the donors, all were healthy bone marrow donors. Study-wide points: A later analysis reported that several of the most significant clusters appeared to be linked to common viral pathogens, among them Epstein-Barr virus. Among the sequence variants, a highly shared cluster was likely an artifact of sequencing. In an earlier analysis, productive rearrangement rates for most beta V segments clustered near 87% or 30%.

With respect to this clone: Antigen specificity is unknown.

The clonotype comes from a female donor in good health and CMV-seronegative. Material for sequencing was PBMCs. The chain links TRBV18 to TRBJ1-1, with 9 bases lining up with TRBD1. The CDR3 here is CASSRSRQGGSTEAFF. The CDR3 nucleotides read TGTGCCAGCTCACGCTCCCGACAGGGGGGGTCCACTGAAGCTTTCTTT.